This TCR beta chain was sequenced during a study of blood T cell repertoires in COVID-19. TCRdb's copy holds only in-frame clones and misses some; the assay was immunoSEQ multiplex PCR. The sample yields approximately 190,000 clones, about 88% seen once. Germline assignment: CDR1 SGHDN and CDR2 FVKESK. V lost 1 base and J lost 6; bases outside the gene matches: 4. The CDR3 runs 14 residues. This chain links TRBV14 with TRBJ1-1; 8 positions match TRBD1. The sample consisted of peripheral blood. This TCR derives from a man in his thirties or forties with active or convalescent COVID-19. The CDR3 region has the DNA TGTGCCAGCAGCCAAGTTCTGACAGGGGCTGAAGCTTTCTTT. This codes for CASSQVLTGAEAFF.